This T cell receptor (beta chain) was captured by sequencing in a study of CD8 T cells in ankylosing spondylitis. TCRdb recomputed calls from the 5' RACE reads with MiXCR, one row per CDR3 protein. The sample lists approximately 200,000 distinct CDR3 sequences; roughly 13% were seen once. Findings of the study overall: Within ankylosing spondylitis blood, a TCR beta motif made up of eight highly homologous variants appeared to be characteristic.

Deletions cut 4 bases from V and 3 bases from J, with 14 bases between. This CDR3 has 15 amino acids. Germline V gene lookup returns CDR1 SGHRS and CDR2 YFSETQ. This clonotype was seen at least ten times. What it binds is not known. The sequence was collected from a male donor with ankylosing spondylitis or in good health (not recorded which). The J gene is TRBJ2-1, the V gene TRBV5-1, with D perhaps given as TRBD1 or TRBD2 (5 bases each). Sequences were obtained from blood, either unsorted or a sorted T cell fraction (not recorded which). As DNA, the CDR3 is TGCGCCAGCAGCCAAGGGACCTTCGGCTACAATGAGCAGTTCTTC. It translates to CASSQGTFGYNEQFF.